The rows below give T cell receptor beta chains drawn from one sample of a study of CD8+ T cells in alopecia areata. This table comes from immunoSEQ multiplex PCR, and its TCRdb copy is limited to in-frame clones, with some not included. The table lists approximately 200,000 clones, 55% to 75% of them singletons. The sequencing here drew on CD4+ T cells sorted from blood, taken at week 24, from a patient treated with tofacitinib. Source of these receptors: a human donor with alopecia areata. CDR3s leave out the opening cysteine and the closing phenylalanine or tryptophan. The order of the fields is V gene, J gene, CDR3 length, CDR3 protein.

TRBV30	TRBJ2-2	12	AYNPGTNTGELF
TRBV5-1	TRBJ1-2	10	ASSSDSYGYT
TRBV15	TRBJ2-7	13	ATSRGSGTGDSQY
TRBV30	TRBJ2-3	12	AWSRGRDTDTQY
TRBV4-1	TRBJ1-6	13	ASSHAQQGNSPLH
TRBV28	TRBJ2-5	10	ASSLGPQTQY
TRBV27	TRBJ2-7	16	ASSRDRGLAGLIGEQY
TRBV6-5	TRBJ1-2	13	ASSYLGGRRDGYT
TRBV7-2	TRBJ1-5	13	ASSSQQGANQPQH
TRBV11-2	TRBJ2-7	12	ASSRGQGKYEQY
TRBV2	TRBJ1-5	11	ASSDLRNQPQH
TRBV7-2	TRBJ1-2	12	ASSLEVGDRGYT
TRBV5-1	TRBJ1-1	11	ASSFQENTEAF
TRBV19	TRBJ2-1	12	ASSRASGPSEQF
TRBV29-1	TRBJ2-1	11	SAEGLALDEQF
TRBV6-1	TRBJ2-4	13	ASSPGLAGKNIQY